Shown below are 20 T cell receptor beta chains from a single sample sequenced in a study of blood T cell repertoires in COVID-19. Profiled with immunoSEQ multiplex PCR; TCRdb holds only in-frame clones, not every one. The table includes roughly 200,000 clones, around 86% detected once. The sample comprised peripheral blood. These receptors were obtained from a man aged 35 to 55 with acute or convalescent COVID-19.

The rearrangement links TRBV27 to TRBJ1-1, with a weak D call TRBD1 (5 bases). V shed 3 bases and J shed 7 bases, with 15 bases lying between them. The germline V gene has CDR1 MNHEY and CDR2 SMNVEV (reference sequence). CDR3 length: 14 amino acids. CDR3 loop: CASSFLGREDEAFF. In DNA form, the CDR3 reads TGTGCCAGCAGTTTTCTAGGCAGGGAAGATGAAGCTTTCTTT.

This clone has only a few counts. The V call is TRBV28, the J call TRBJ1-3, with TRBD1 matching 8 bases. The CDR3 is 14 amino acids. CDR1 and CDR2 from the germline V gene are MDHEN and SYDVKM. The V and J ends lost 5 bases and 6 bases, in that order; junction bases with no gene match: 6. For the CDR3, the DNA is TGTGCCAGCAGTGAAACAGGGGGTGAAAACACCATATATTTT. The encoded protein is CASSETGGENTIYF.

This clone was counted once. The chain has TRBV7-8 and TRBJ1-1, with D tentatively TRBD1 (6 bases). This CDR3 has 15 residues. Per germline, CDR1 SGHVS and CDR2 FQNEAQ. Trimming left V 0 bases short and J 6 bases short, with 14 bases between. In DNA form, the CDR3 reads TGTGCCAGCAGCTTAGCGGGACAAGGTAGACCTGAAGCTTTCTTT. Encoded protein: CASSLAGQGRPEAFF.

This chain uses TRBV13 with TRBJ1-3; possibly TRBD1 for D (5 bases). From germline, CDR1 is PRHDT and CDR2 FYEKMQ (reference sequence). The CDR3 spans 15 residues. Trimming stripped 3 bases from V and 4 bases from J, with 13 bases between. CDR3: CASSFRQLPGNTIYF. In nucleotides, the CDR3 is TGTGCCAGCAGCTTCCGACAGCTACCCGGAAACACCATATATTTT.

The V call is TRBV5-4, the J call TRBJ2-7, with 7 bases fitting TRBD1. The CDR3 is made up of 16 amino acids. After removal of 0 bases from V and 2 bases from J, the junction contained 8 bases not matched to a gene. From germline, CDR1 is SGHNT and CDR2 YYREEE (reference sequence). The CDR3 bases are TGTGCCAGCAGCTTGGAGGGAGCAGGGGGTCCCTACGAGCAGTACTTC. Residues: CASSLEGAGGPYEQYF. The full variable domain, completed using reference TRBV5-4 and TRBJ2-7, is ETGVTQSPTHLIKTRGQQVTLRCSSQSGHNTVSWYQQALGQGPQFIFQYYREEENGRGNFPPRFSGLQFPNYSSELNVNALELDDSALYLCASSLEGAGGPYEQYFGPGTRLTVT.

The chain combines TRBV5-4 with TRBJ2-1, with 7 bases lining up with TRBD1. This CDR3 has 15 residues. Germline V CDR1 and CDR2: SGHNT, YYREEE (reference sequence). With 3 bases clipped from V and 0 bases from J, the junction kept 3 bases outside the gene matches. The CDR3: CASSYGQVSYNEQFF. The CDR3 DNA sequence: TGTGCCAGCAGCTACGGACAGGTCTCCTACAATGAGCAGTTCTTC. The full variable domain, completed using reference TRBV5-4 and TRBJ2-1, is ETGVTQSPTHLIKTRGQQVTLRCSSQSGHNTVSWYQQALGQGPQFIFQYYREEENGRGNFPPRFSGLQFPNYSSELNVNALELDDSALYLCASSYGQVSYNEQFFGPGTRLTVL.

The genes are TRBV6-5 and TRBJ1-3; 9 bases agree with TRBD1. Looked up from germline, CDR1 is MNHEY and CDR2 is SVGAGI. With V trimmed by 6 bases and J by 0 bases, 3 bases remained unmatched. This CDR3 spans 15 amino acids. This CDR3 reads CASSLTGGSGNTIYF. The CDR3 nucleotides read TGTGCCAGCAGCCTGACAGGGGGCTCTGGAAACACCATATATTTT.

V usage is TRBV6-5 and J usage is TRBJ2-5; TRBD2 agrees at 11 bases. This CDR3 is 16 amino acids long. Per germline, CDR1 MNHEY and CDR2 SVGAGI. Unmatched junction bases numbered 5, after V lost 0 bases and J lost 5 bases. CDR3 DNA: TGTGCCAGCAGTTACTCGGGTCTAGCGGGGGGTGAGACCCAGTACTTC. Translation: CASSYSGLAGGETQYF.

The rearrangement uses TRBV19 and TRBJ2-7; 8 bases map to TRBD1. Germline CDR1 is LNHDA and CDR2 is SQIVND (reference sequence). J was trimmed by 2 bases and V by 5 bases; bases with no gene match: 5. The CDR3 consists of 14 residues. The CDR3 loop reads CASSPRTGTYEQYF. The DNA for the CDR3 is TGTGCCAGTAGTCCCAGGACAGGGACCTACGAGCAGTACTTC.

This rearrangement joins TRBV7-2 to TRBJ2-1, with D unresolved. This CDR3 comprises 18 residues. CDR1 is SGHTA, CDR2 FQGNSA, per germline. V was clipped by 3 bases and J by 0 bases, with 18 bases between them. The CDR3 bases are TGTGCCAGCAGCTTTGGGTCCCATGGGCCAAGCTCCTACAATGAGCAGTTCTTC. Translated, it gives CASSFGSHGPSSYNEQFF.

V is TRBV5-5 and J is TRBJ2-3, with TRBD2 as a possible D gene (5 bases). CDR1 and CDR2 from the germline V gene are SGHKS and YYEKEE (reference sequence). The germline V and J ends were trimmed by 0 bases and 2 bases, with 7 bases remaining between them. The CDR3 has 14 residues. CDR3: CASSLATNTDTQYF. The DNA for the CDR3 is TGTGCCAGCAGCTTGGCGACTAACACAGATACGCAGTATTTT.

The chain joins TRBV7-2 to TRBJ2-5; tentative D call: TRBD1 (6 bases). The CDR3 has 14 amino acids. Germline CDR1 is SGHTA and CDR2 is FQGNSA. Trimming took off 8 bases at V and 4 bases at J, with 17 bases between the two ends. CDR3 sequence: CASGPTGMRETQYF. The CDR3 DNA is TGTGCCAGCGGACCGACAGGCATGAGAGAGACCCAGTACTTC.

This chain links TRBV6-5 with TRBJ1-1; D is unresolved. Trimming stripped 6 bases from V and 10 bases from J, with 12 bases between. Germline V gives CDR1 MNHEY, CDR2 SVGAGI. CDR3 length equals 11 residues. The CDR3 region is CASRDRSGAFF. CDR3 coding DNA: TGTGCCAGCAGGGACCGGAGCGGAGCTTTCTTT.

The rearrangement links TRBV4-3 to TRBJ1-5; 8 bases agree with TRBD1. The CDR3 has 13 residues. V lost 4 bases, J lost 5 bases, and 1 base stayed unmatched. Per germline, CDR1 LGHNA and CDR2 YSLEER. CDR3 bases: TGCGCCAGCAGCCTGACAGGGGATCAGCCCCAGCATTTT. Translating gives CASSLTGDQPQHF.

The rearrangement links TRBV5-4 to TRBJ2-3; 13 positions agree with TRBD2. CDR3 size: 16 residues. Losses at the gene ends were 4 bases for V and 2 bases for J; bases not matched to a gene: 4. Germline loops: CDR1 SGHNT, CDR2 YYREEE (reference sequence). The DNA of the CDR3 is TGTGCCAGCAGCACGACTAGCGGGGGGTCCACAGATACGCAGTATTTT. This codes for CASSTTSGGSTDTQYF.

This chain connects TRBV7-2 to TRBJ2-3; 7 nucleotides align to TRBD2. Trimming cost V 7 bases and J 4 bases; bases outside gene matches: 11. This CDR3 comprises 15 residues. CDR1 is SGHTA, CDR2 FQGNSA, per germline. Here the CDR3 reads CASTPRTSAADTQYF. In DNA, the CDR3 is TGTGCCAGCACCCCCCGGACTAGTGCGGCAGATACGCAGTATTTT.

This clone was counted a few times. The gene calls are TRBV5-1 and TRBJ1-1; D not resolved. Germline CDR1 is SGHRS and CDR2 is YFSETQ. The V end was cut by 1 base, the J end by 0 bases, with 13 bases between. The CDR3 runs 16 residues. Written as DNA, the CDR3 is TGCGCCAGCAGCTTGACCGGGTCCACGATGAACACTGAAGCTTTCTTT. Protein sequence: CASSLTGSTMNTEAFF.

The rearrangement joins TRBV2 to TRBJ1-1; TRBD1 is a possible D gene (6 bases). CDR1 and CDR2 from the germline V gene are SNHLY and FYNNEI. V was cut by 6 bases and J by 0 bases, with 11 bases left in between. The CDR3 length is 14 residues. CDR3 protein: CASRVTGMNTEAFF. The CDR3 DNA sequence: TGTGCCAGCAGAGTTACAGGGATGAACACTGAAGCTTTCTTT.

The J gene is TRBJ1-1, the V gene TRBV5-1; D gene unclear. Trimming cost V 1 base and J 0 bases, with 7 bases left between them. Germline V gene sequence: CDR1 SGHRS, CDR2 YFSETQ. This CDR3 contains 14 residues. CDR3 sequence: CASSLLQMNTEAFF. The CDR3 nucleotides read TGCGCCAGCAGCTTGCTACAGATGAACACTGAAGCTTTCTTT.

V usage is TRBV9 and J usage is TRBJ1-2, with TRBD1 as a possible D gene (5 bases). The CDR3 length is 19 residues. Germline V gene data show CDR1 as SGDLS and CDR2 as YYNGEE. The V end lost 0 bases, the J end lost 0 bases, and 21 bases lay between the germline ends. The CDR3 loop is CASSVGQKALEVANYGYTF. The CDR3 coding sequence is TGTGCCAGCAGCGTAGGACAGAAGGCACTTGAGGTGGCTAACTATGGCTACACCTTC.